This T cell receptor beta chain was documented in a study of regulatory dendritic cells for organ transplantation. General observations from the study: Among resting subsets, memory CD8+ cells contained the most alloreactive clonotypes. Naive CD4+ and CD8+ repertoires were highly diverse; memory CD8+ was most oligoclonal.

Regarding this clone: As yet, its antigen is unknown.

Only in-frame clones appear in the TCRdb table, and some are missing; sequencing was by immunoSEQ multiplex PCR. This table has about 20,000 clones, 70% to 90% appearing once. CFSE-labeled sorted T cells met regulatory or mature dendritic cells for under 6 days. Germline values: CDR1 MDHEN, CDR2 SYDVKM. The CDR3 loop spans 12 amino acids. The V and J ends lost 9 bases and 8 bases, in that order; junction bases with no gene match: 9. The V call is TRBV28, the J call TRBJ1-2, with TRBD1 identical over 7 bases. Sequenced sample: naive CD4+ T cells from blood cultured with regulatory dendritic cells. The sample's subset: CD45RA+ naive T cells. The sequence came from a human donor in good health. In nucleotides, the CDR3 is TGTGCCAGTTCGACAGGGTTGTTGGGCTACACCTTC. The encoded protein is CASSTGLLGYTF.